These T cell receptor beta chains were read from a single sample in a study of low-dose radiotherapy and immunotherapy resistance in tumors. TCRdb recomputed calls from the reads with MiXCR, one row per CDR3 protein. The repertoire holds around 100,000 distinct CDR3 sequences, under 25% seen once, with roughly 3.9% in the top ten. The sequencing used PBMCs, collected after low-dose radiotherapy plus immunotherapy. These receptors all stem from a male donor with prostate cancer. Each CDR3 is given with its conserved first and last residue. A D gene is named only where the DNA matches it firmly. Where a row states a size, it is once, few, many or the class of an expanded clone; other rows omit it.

TGTGCCAGCAGTAACAGGGGAGCTAATGAAAAACTGTTTTTT,CASSNRGANEKLFF,TRBJ1-4,TRBD1,TRBV6-2/TRBV6-3,NA
TGTGCCAGCAGCTTATTAGAGCGTTACAATGAGCAGTTCTTC,CASSLLERYNEQFF,TRBJ2-1,NA,TRBV13,NA
TGCGCCAGCAGCTTGGCGGGAGGTGCCTCCTATAATTCACCCCTCCACTTT,CASSLAGGASYNSPLHF,TRBJ1-6,NA,TRBV5-1,NA
TGTGCCAGCAGCGAGGGACAGGTTAGCGTCCTGACTTTC,CASSEGQVSVLTF,TRBJ2-6,TRBD1,TRBV7-2,NA
TGTGCCAGCAGTTCGACAAAAAAATCCAATGAGCAGTTCTTC,CASSSTKKSNEQFF,TRBJ2-1,NA,TRBV27,many
TGCGCCAGCAGCCCACAACCTTTGACTCTACCTGGAGAGACCCAGTACTTC,CASSPQPLTLPGETQYF,TRBJ2-5,NA,TRBV5-1,few
TGCAGTGCTAGAGATCTGATTGGCGGGGGGAGGCCTGAGCAGTACTTC,CSARDLIGGGRPEQYF,TRBJ2-7,TRBD2,TRBV20-1,many
TGCAGTGCACTACCCCGGGACTCCCAAGAGACCCAGTACTTC,CSALPRDSQETQYF,TRBJ2-5,NA,TRBV20-1,many
TGTGCCAGCAGCCTACCAGGGGGGATGAGGAGGCAGTTCTTC,CASSLPGGMRRQFF,TRBJ2-1,NA,TRBV7-2,many
TGTGCCAGCAGCTCCTTAGCGGGGGGACGCAATGAGCAGTTCTTC,CASSSLAGGRNEQFF,TRBJ2-1,TRBD2,TRBV13,many
TGTGCCAGCAGCGTGCTACAGGGTGGGGACACTGAAGCTTTCTTT,CASSVLQGGDTEAFF,TRBJ1-1,NA,TRBV9,many
TGTGCCAGCAGGACATCGGCGGAATCCTATAGCAATCAGCCCCAGCATTTT,CASRTSAESYSNQPQHF,TRBJ1-5,NA,TRBV6-6,many
TGTGCCAGCAGCTTAGTGAGAGGGGAAGGTCCTTATAATTCACCCCTCCACTTT,CASSLVRGEGPYNSPLHF,TRBJ1-6,NA,TRBV7-9,NA
TGTGCCAGCAGCCCGAGGACAGGGGGCAGGGGTAACGGGGAGCTGTTTTTT,CASSPRTGGRGNGELFF,TRBJ2-2,TRBD1,TRBV7-2,many
TGCGCCAGCAGCCAAGAGGTGGAGACTGTCCCCTCACCCCTCCACTTT,CASSQEVETVPSPLHF,TRBJ1-6,NA,TRBV4-1,NA
TGTGCCAGCAGCCGACAGGGGGCTTCAGATACGCAGTATTTT,CASSRQGASDTQYF,TRBJ2-3,TRBD1,TRBV7-2,many
TGTGCCAGCAGCCAAGATCTCGGCGGGGAGCTGTTTTTT,CASSQDLGGELFF,TRBJ2-2,NA,TRBV14,many
TGTGCCAGCAGAGGTGCAGGGGATGGCAATCAGCCCCAGCATTTT,CASRGAGDGNQPQHF,TRBJ1-5,NA,TRBV28,many
TGTGCCAGCAACTTGGGGGGGAACACCGGGGAGCTGTTTTTT,CASNLGGNTGELFF,TRBJ2-2,NA,TRBV3-1,many
TGTGCCAGCCGGAGGACAAAAGATTACTATGGCTACACCTTC,CASRRTKDYYGYTF,TRBJ1-2,NA,TRBV6-1,NA
TGTGCCTGGACGAACTCTGGAAACACCATATATTTT,CAWTNSGNTIYF,TRBJ1-3,NA,TRBV30,many
TGTGCTAGCGGACCCCCACGGGGGGGAGAGACCCAGTACTTC,CASGPPRGGETQYF,TRBJ2-5,TRBD2,TRBV7-7,many
TGTGCCTGGAGTGTAACTGGGAACTCTGGGGCCAACGTCCTGACTTTC,CAWSVTGNSGANVLTF,TRBJ2-6,NA,TRBV30,few
TGCAGTGCTAGCAGGCCACTCCTAGTTGAAGACAATGAGCAGTTCTTC,CSASRPLLVEDNEQFF,TRBJ2-1,NA,TRBV20-1,many
TGTGCCAGCAGTTTATTCTTAGTTCTAGGGATCCACGAGCAGTACTTC,CASSLFLVLGIHEQYF,TRBJ2-7,NA,TRBV12-3/TRBV12-4,many
TGTGCCAGCAGTCTTCTCGGAGGCACTGAAGCTTTCTTT,CASSLLGGTEAFF,TRBJ1-1,NA,TRBV12-3/TRBV12-4,NA
TGTGCCAGCAGCGCAGCAGCCGACAGGGGATCCTATAATTCACCCCTCCACTTT,CASSAAADRGSYNSPLHF,TRBJ1-6,TRBD1,TRBV5-6,many
TGTGCCACCAGCGACAGGGCCGAACAGCCCCAGCATTTT,CATSDRAEQPQHF,TRBJ1-5,TRBD1,TRBV15,many
TGCGCCAGCAGCCCGGGGACTAGCGGTACCTACGAGCAGTACTTC,CASSPGTSGTYEQYF,TRBJ2-7,TRBD2,TRBV5-1,few
TGTGCCAGCAGGACCACAGGGGGTGCAGCCCCTGGGGCCAACGTCCTGACTTTC,CASRTTGGAAPGANVLTF,TRBJ2-6,TRBD1,TRBV6-6,few
TGCAGTGCTAAGGCCTTGGAAGGGATAGGCATTCAGTACTTC,CSAKALEGIGIQYF,TRBJ2-4,NA,TRBV20-1,many
TGTGCCAGCAGCTTGACCCCCTCCTACGAGCAGTACTTC,CASSLTPSYEQYF,TRBJ2-7,NA,TRBV7-2,many
TGCGCCAGCAGCCAACTACAGGGGAATGAGCAGTTCTTC,CASSQLQGNEQFF,TRBJ2-1,TRBD1,TRBV4-1,many
NA,CASSLEVGRNTGELFFVFF,TRBJ2-2,NA,TRBV5-1,NA
TGCGCCAGCAGCATCGGACAGGAAAGAACAATGACGCAGTTCTTC,CASSIGQERTMTQFF,TRBJ2-1,TRBD1,TRBV5-1,many
TGTGCCAGCAGCTTAGGCCCCTACAGGGATTCGTACGAGCAGTACTTC,CASSLGPYRDSYEQYF,TRBJ2-7,NA,TRBV7-2,many
TGCAGTGCCTTTAGCTCCTATAATTCACCCCTCCACTTT,CSAFSSYNSPLHF,TRBJ1-6,NA,TRBV20-1,many
TGTGCCAGCAGTGTAGGTTCAGATACGCAGTATTTT,CASSVGSDTQYF,TRBJ2-3,NA,TRBV2,many
TGTGCCAGCAGAAGGACAGGAAAGGAGACCCAGTACTTC,CASRRTGKETQYF,TRBJ2-5,TRBD1,TRBV12-3/TRBV12-4,NA
TGTGCCAGCAGCCAAGAAAGGGGTAGCGGAAGAGATACGCAGTATTTT,CASSQERGSGRDTQYF,TRBJ2-3,NA,TRBV4-2,many
TGTGCCAGCAGCGAGAGGGGGACAGATACGCAGTATTTT,CASSERGTDTQYF,TRBJ2-3,NA,TRBV13,many
TGTGCCAGTAGTATACAGGATGAAGCTTTCTTT,CASSIQDEAFF,TRBJ1-1,NA,TRBV19,many
TGTGCCCGCTTCTCCGACAGAAAAAATCAGCCCCAGCATTTT,CARFSDRKNQPQHF,TRBJ1-5,NA,TRBV6-7,many
TGTGCCAGCAGCCCCAGACAGGGGAGGTCCGGGGAGCTGTTTTTT,CASSPRQGRSGELFF,TRBJ2-2,TRBD1,TRBV7-9,many
TGTGCCAGCAGGAAAGACAGGCAACCCACCTACGAGCAGTACTTC,CASRKDRQPTYEQYF,TRBJ2-7,NA,TRBV6-6,many
TGTGCCAGTAGGAGGACTAGCGGGCGCGAAGAGACCCAGTACTTC,CASRRTSGREETQYF,TRBJ2-5,TRBD2,TRBV19,many
TGTGCCAGCAGTCAACCCTTTGGAAACAGCGGTGTTGGGGATACGCAGTATTTT,CASSQPFGNSGVGDTQYF,TRBJ2-3,NA,TRBV7-2,few
TGTGCCAGCAGTTACGCGGTCCCGGGACAGGGCAATTCACCCCTCCACTTT,CASSYAVPGQGNSPLHF,TRBJ1-6,TRBD1,TRBV6-8,NA
TGTGCCAGCAGCCCGGGGGTAGCGGGCCCCAATGAGCAGTTCTTC,CASSPGVAGPNEQFF,TRBJ2-1,TRBD2,TRBV13,many
TGCGCCAGCAGCCGGGACTTAACCGGGGAGCTGTTTTTT,CASSRDLTGELFF,TRBJ2-2,NA,TRBV5-1,many
TGTGCCAGCAGCCCTAAGACAGGGTCGGTCCCCACAGATACGCAGTATTTT,CASSPKTGSVPTDTQYF,TRBJ2-3,TRBD1,TRBV7-8,few
TGTGCCAGCAGCCAAGAGCCGGCTGCAACTAATGAAAAACTGTTTTTT,CASSQEPAATNEKLFF,TRBJ1-4,NA,TRBV3-1,many
TGCAGTGCTAAGGCGGGCGGGGTTAGGGAGCAGTTCTTC,CSAKAGGVREQFF,TRBJ2-1,NA,TRBV20-1,many
TGTGCCAGCAGTTTATACAGGGGGGGCGAAGAGACCCAGTACTTC,CASSLYRGGEETQYF,TRBJ2-5,NA,TRBV27,many
TGCAGGCCTGGGGTAGTCGGACTAGGATACGAGCAGTACTTC,CRPGVVGLGYEQYF,TRBJ2-7,TRBD2,TRBV20-1,many
TGTGCCAGCTCCTCCCTAGGGGAAGCCAAAAACATTCAGTACTTC,CASSSLGEAKNIQYF,TRBJ2-4,NA,TRBV18,many
TGCAGTGTGGCGGAAACCAAAAATTCACCCCTCCACTTT,CSVAETKNSPLHF,TRBJ1-6,NA,TRBV20-1,NA
TGTGCCAGCAGCCAATTGGAGTCCACTGAAGCTTTCTTT,CASSQLESTEAFF,TRBJ1-1,NA,TRBV4-2,few
TGCGCCAGCAGCTTGAAGGACAGCTCCACCGGGGAGCTGTTTTTT,CASSLKDSSTGELFF,TRBJ2-2,NA,TRBV5-1,many